The 21 T cell receptor beta chains reported below all come from one sample, sequenced in a study of T cells in tuberculosis. Measured with immunoSEQ multiplex PCR; TCRdb has only the in-frame clones, and not every one. The table has around 50,000 clones, roughly 90% seen once. Sorting used thawed, overnight-rested PBMC stained with anti-CD3, a viability dye and GMM-loaded CD1B tetramer. CD1B tetramers were loaded with Rhodococcus equi-derived C32 glucose monomycolate. The sequenced sample consisted of CD1b-GMM tetramer-negative cells sorted from PBMCs. These receptors originate from an adult woman with latent tuberculosis.

This clone was seen only a few times. The chain recombines TRBV18 with TRBJ1-3, with 12 bases aligning to TRBD1. Germline V gives CDR1 KGHSH, CDR2 LQKENI. This CDR3 region has 15 residues. V lost 3 bases, J lost 4 bases, and 1 base stayed unmatched. CDR3 coding DNA: TGTGCCAGCTCACCCGGGACAGGGGGCGGAAACACCATATATTTT. Translation gives CASSPGTGGGNTIYF.

The V and J genes are TRBV28 and TRBJ2-3, with TRBD1 identical over 8 bases. This CDR3 region has 14 residues. V lost 5 bases and J lost 3; bases outside the gene matches: 4. CDR1 MDHEN and CDR2 SYDVKM come from the germline V gene. CDR3 in amino acids: CASSGQGATDTQYF. CDR3 coding DNA: TGTGCCAGCAGTGGACAGGGTGCAACAGATACGCAGTATTTT.

The genes are TRBV30 and TRBJ1-1; 10 positions match TRBD1. V dropped 1 base and J dropped 2; count of bases not matched to a gene: 7. Germline-derived CDR1 and CDR2 are GTSNPN and SVGIG (reference sequence). The CDR3 is 16 amino acids. The CDR3 nucleotides read TGTGCCTGGAGTGAGGGACAGGGGTTCTCAAACACTGAAGCTTTCTTT. This encodes CAWSEGQGFSNTEAFF.

This sequence joins TRBV27 and TRBJ2-4; 9 bases are shared with TRBD1. After removal of 5 bases from V and 1 base from J, the junction contained 9 bases not matched to a gene. Germline V gene lookup returns CDR1 MNHEY and CDR2 SMNVEV (reference sequence). The CDR3 consists of 17 residues. The CDR3 here is CASSPYRGPMAKNIQYF. The CDR3 coding sequence is TGTGCCAGCAGTCCATACAGGGGGCCTATGGCCAAAAACATTCAGTACTTC.

The V call is TRBV4-3, the J call TRBJ1-2, with D possibly TRBD1 on 5 matching bases. Trimming took 2 bases from V and 8 from J, leaving 12 bases between them. Germline V gene data show CDR1 as LGHNA and CDR2 as YSLEER. The CDR3 spans 13 residues. The CDR3 DNA follows: TGCGCCAGCAGCCAACTCAGGGACTCGGGCTACACCTTC. This codes for CASSQLRDSGYTF.

J is TRBJ1-1 and V is TRBV19; maybe TRBD1 (6 bases). The germline CDR1 and CDR2 sequences are LNHDA and SQIVND (reference sequence). The CDR3 has 18 residues. V lost 2 bases to trimming and J lost 0 bases, with 19 bases between them. CDR3 coding DNA: TGTGCCAGTAGTATATCCGCAGGGGAGTTCGCAATGAACACTGAAGCTTTCTTT. Its protein is CASSISAGEFAMNTEAFF.

The J gene is TRBJ2-3, the V gene TRBV6-1; D gene unclear. Trimming removed 3 bases at V and 1 base at J, with 8 bases between. This CDR3 contains 14 residues. CDR1 and CDR2 from the germline V gene are MNHNS and SASEGT. CDR3: CASSDFTGTDTQYF. CDR3 DNA: TGTGCCAGCAGTGATTTTACGGGCACAGATACGCAGTATTTT.

The sample holds a few counts of this clone. V is TRBV9 and J is TRBJ2-3, with 10 bases identical to TRBD2. J lost 4 bases, V lost 3 bases, and 8 bases had no gene match. The germline V gene has CDR1 SGDLS and CDR2 YYNGEE. This CDR3 spans 16 amino acids. The CDR3 nucleotides are TGTGCCAGCAGCGAGATTGGGACTAGCGACTCAGATACGCAGTATTTT. Its protein product is CASSEIGTSDSDTQYF. Complete variable domain (other parts from reference TRBV9 and TRBJ2-3): DSGVTQTPKHLITATGQRVTLRCSPRSGDLSVYWYQQSLDQGLQFLIQYYNGEERAKGNILERFSAQQFPDLHSELNLSSLELGDSALYFCASSEIGTSDSDTQYFGPGTRLTVL.

This clone was detected once. The chain uses TRBV25-1 and TRBJ2-5; TRBD1 is a possible D gene (7 bases). The CDR3 is 16 amino acids. V was trimmed by 1 base and J by 5 bases, leaving 17 bases between them. CDR1 and CDR2 from the germline V gene are MGHDK and SYGVNS. This CDR3 reads CASSESAGTEKETQYF. DNA for the CDR3: TGTGCCAGCAGTGAATCGGCGGGGACAGAGAAGGAGACCCAGTACTTC.

CDR3 nucleotide sequence: TGTGCCAGCAGGGGAGGAAGGCCTTCACCCCTCCACTTT. Protein sequence: CASRGGRPSPLHF. This chain uses TRBV6-5 with TRBJ1-6; no definite D call. This CDR3 contains 13 residues. CDR1 is MNHEY, CDR2 SVGAGI, per germline. V shed 6 bases and J shed 9 bases, with 12 bases lying between them.

This clone was seen only once. V is TRBV5-1 and J is TRBJ2-1; 11 nucleotides agree with TRBD2. This CDR3 is built from 16 residues. The V and J ends lost 0 bases and 8 bases, in that order; junction bases with no gene match: 7. Germline CDR1 and CDR2: SGHRS and YFSETQ. CDR3 nucleotides: TGCGCCAGCAGCTTGGTTCTAGCGGGGGGCAGCGATGAGCAGTTCTTC. Its translation: CASSLVLAGGSDEQFF.

The V call is TRBV5-1, the J call TRBJ2-3, with 7 bases matching TRBD2. CDR1 SGHRS and CDR2 YFSETQ come from the germline V gene. After removal of 2 bases from V and 2 bases from J, the junction contained 11 bases not matched to a gene. This CDR3 has 17 amino acids. CDR3 protein: CASSFHIAGTNTDTQYF. For the CDR3, the DNA is TGCGCCAGCAGCTTTCATATAGCGGGCACAAACACAGATACGCAGTATTTT.

This clone has a handful of counts. CDR3 sequence reads: CASSQATDTQYF. Written as DNA, the CDR3 is TGCGCCAGCAGCCAAGCCACAGATACGCAGTATTTT. This rearrangement joins TRBV5-1 to TRBJ2-3; D is unclear. The CDR3 covers 12 residues. CDR1 and CDR2 (germline): SGHRS, YFSETQ. Deletions cut 4 bases from V and 2 bases from J, with 5 bases between. Together with reference TRBV5-1 and TRBJ2-3, the CDR3 gives the full variable domain: KAGVTQTPRYLIKTRGQQVTLSCSPISGHRSVSWYQQTPGQGLQFLFEYFSETQRNKGNFPGRFSGRQFSNSRSEMNVSTLELGDSALYLCASSQATDTQYFGPGTRLTVL.

The chain links TRBV18 to TRBJ1-3, with TRBD1 matching over 8 bases. In germline, CDR1 is KGHSH, CDR2 LQKENI. This CDR3 is built from 17 residues. Losses at the gene ends were 1 base for V and 0 bases for J; bases not matched to a gene: 5. The CDR3: CASSPQRDRTSGNTIYF. The CDR3 nucleotides are TGTGCCAGCTCACCACAGCGGGACAGGACCTCTGGAAACACCATATATTTT. The complete variable domain, with remaining parts taken from reference TRBV18 and TRBJ1-3, reads NAGVMQNPRHLVRRRGQEARLRCSPMKGHSHVYWYRQLPEEGLKFMVYLQKENIIDESGMPKERFSAEFPKEGPSILRIQQVVRGDSAAYFCASSPQRDRTSGNTIYFGEGSWLTVV.

The V and J genes are TRBV6-6 and TRBJ2-7, with 11 bases that match TRBD2. The ends lost 5 bases at V and 0 bases at J; junction bases unmatched: 3. The CDR3 totals 15 residues. CDR1 is MNHNY, CDR2 SVGAGI, per germline (reference sequence). CDR3 amino acids: CASSTTSGSSYEQYF. Written as DNA, the CDR3 is TGTGCCAGCAGTACTACTAGCGGGAGCTCCTACGAGCAGTACTTC.

The chain couples TRBV4-3 to TRBJ2-3; 7 nucleotides line up with TRBD1. The V gene's germline CDR1 is LGHNA and CDR2 YSLEER. J was trimmed by 0 bases and V by 3 bases; bases with no gene match: 3. This CDR3 contains 15 residues. CDR3: CASSQGQFSTDTQYF. The CDR3 DNA follows: TGCGCCAGCAGCCAGGGACAGTTTAGCACAGATACGCAGTATTTT.

Concerning this clone: Other DNA sequences in this sample translate to the same CDR3. The rearrangement joins TRBV7-2 to TRBJ2-7; the match to TRBD2 covers 8 bases. Germline V lookup: CDR1 SGHTA, CDR2 FQGNSA. V shed 3 bases, J shed 1 base, and the junction held 2 bases outside the gene matches. This CDR3 has 14 residues. The DNA for the CDR3 is TGTGCCAGCAGCTTCGGCGGGGGGTCCTACGAGCAGTACTTC. Translation gives CASSFGGGSYEQYF.

The chain combines TRBV27 with TRBJ2-7; D is uncertain. The CDR3 loop spans 13 amino acids. The V and J ends lost 3 bases and 3 bases respectively, with 9 bases between them. The germline V gene encodes CDR1 MNHEY and CDR2 SMNVEV (reference sequence). Here the CDR3 reads CASSFYGDYEQYF. The CDR3 DNA is TGTGCCAGCAGTTTCTACGGTGACTACGAGCAGTACTTC.

This chain joins TRBV7-9 and TRBJ2-7; D remains unclear. The CDR3 spans 15 residues. Trimming left V 5 bases short and J 0 bases short, with 14 bases between. Germline V gene lookup returns CDR1 SEHNR and CDR2 FQNEAQ (reference sequence). The CDR3 nucleotides are TGTGCCAGCAGCCCGATCGAGTTAAGCTCCTACGAGCAGTACTTC. Translation gives CASSPIELSSYEQYF.

The gene calls are TRBV5-1 and TRBJ2-1, with 7 bases matching TRBD2. Losses at the gene ends were 3 bases for V and 2 bases for J; bases not matched to a gene: 14. This CDR3 contains 18 residues. Germline values: CDR1 SGHRS, CDR2 YFSETQ. This chain's CDR3 is CASSSGGKRGDPYNEQFF. The CDR3 coding sequence is TGCGCCAGCAGCTCAGGAGGGAAGCGGGGAGACCCCTACAATGAGCAGTTCTTC.

This clone was seen only once. The rearrangement links TRBV6-5 to TRBJ2-3; weak D call: TRBD1 (5 bases). This CDR3 contains 11 residues. The V end was cut by 7 bases, the J end by 9 bases, with 11 bases between. Germline V gene lookup returns CDR1 MNHEY and CDR2 SVGAGI. CDR3 sequence reads: CASTTGATQYF. CDR3 bases: TGTGCCAGCACCACAGGCGCCACGCAGTATTTT.